This T cell receptor beta chain was sequenced for a study of shared clonotypes between healthy human individuals. Method: immunoSEQ multiplex PCR; TCRdb's copy keeps in-frame clones and lacks some. The sample records 2.3 million or so clones, approximately 95% being singletons. Trimming stripped 5 bases from V and 1 base from J, with 17 bases between. Germline values: CDR1 SGHTA, CDR2 FQGNSA. The CDR3 runs to 16 residues. The chain links TRBV7-2 to TRBJ1-2; possible D gene TRBD1, 5 bases. The TCR sequence derives from a man between 18 and 35 years old in good health. Some clones in this sample may be carry-over from other donors' samples. Sequencing input: naive CD4+ T cells from PBMCs. Sample subset: CD45RA+ positively selected. DNA of the CDR3: TGTGCCAGCAGCCCAGAGGTCGGGAGGGGTAACTATGGCTACACCTTC. It translates to CASSPEVGRGNYGYTF.